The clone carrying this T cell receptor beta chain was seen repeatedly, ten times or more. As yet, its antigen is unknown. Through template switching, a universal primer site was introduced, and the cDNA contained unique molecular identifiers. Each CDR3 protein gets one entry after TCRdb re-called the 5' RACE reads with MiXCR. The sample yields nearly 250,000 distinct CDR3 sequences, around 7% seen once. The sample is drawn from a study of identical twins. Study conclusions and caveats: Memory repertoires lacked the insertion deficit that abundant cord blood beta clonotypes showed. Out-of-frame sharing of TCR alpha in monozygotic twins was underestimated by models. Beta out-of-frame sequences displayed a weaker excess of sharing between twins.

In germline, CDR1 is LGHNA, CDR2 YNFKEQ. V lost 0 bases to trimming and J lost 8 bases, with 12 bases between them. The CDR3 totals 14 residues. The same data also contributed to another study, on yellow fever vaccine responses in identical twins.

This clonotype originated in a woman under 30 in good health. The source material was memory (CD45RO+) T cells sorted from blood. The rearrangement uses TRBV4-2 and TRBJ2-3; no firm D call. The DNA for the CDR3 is TGTGCCAGCAGCCAAGAGCACGTTAAGAGTACGCAGTATTTT. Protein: CASSQEHVKSTQYF.